Following are 6 T cell receptor beta chains from one sample sequenced in a study of PD-1 blockade in classical Hodgkin lymphoma. The sample's time point: cycle 4 day 1 (C4D1), after more than five weeks of nivolumab. Every patient relapsed after autologous stem cell transplantation, and brentuximab vedotin exposure varied. The assay was immunoSEQ multiplex PCR, and TCRdb's table has in-frame clones only and misses some. The sample lists 100,000 or so clones, about nine tenths occurring once. The sample was peripheral blood mononuclear cells (PBMCs), taken before the fourth cycle of nivolumab. The receptors were gathered from a human donor with classical Hodgkin lymphoma.

The chain carries TRBV7-8 and TRBJ1-2; 7 bases are a match to TRBD1. This CDR3 is built from 15 residues. The V gene's germline CDR1 is SGHVS and CDR2 FQNEAQ. The ends lost 1 base at V and 8 bases at J; junction bases unmatched: 10. The CDR3 spells CASSLERQGPGGYTF. CDR3 DNA sequence: TGTGCCAGCAGCTTAGAGAGACAGGGCCCTGGGGGCTACACCTTC.

The chain couples TRBV7-8 to TRBJ1-5; the D gene is possibly TRBD1 (5 bases). The ends were cut back, 1 base at V and 8 bases at J, with 12 bases in the middle. The CDR3 has 14 residues. Germline CDR1 and CDR2: SGHVS and FQNEAQ. In nucleotides, the CDR3 is TGTGCCAGCAGCTTAGATGGGGCGGTCGAGCCCCAGCATTTT. Its protein is CASSLDGAVEPQHF.

V usage is TRBV7-9 and J usage is TRBJ2-1; D assignment may be TRBD1 or TRBD2 (6 bases each). Trimming took 1 base from V and 6 from J, leaving 16 bases between them. The germline CDR1 and CDR2 sequences are SEHNR and FQNEAQ (reference sequence). This CDR3 comprises 16 residues. CDR3 bases: TGTGCCAGCAGCTTAGGTTGGGGGCGGGATAGCAATGAGCAGTTCTTC. This encodes CASSLGWGRDSNEQFF.

The chain employs TRBV10-1 and TRBJ1-1; D is ambiguous. V gave up 4 bases and J gave up 5 bases, with 5 bases separating them. Germline loops: CDR1 WNHNN, CDR2 SYGVQD (reference sequence). This CDR3 comprises 11 residues. In DNA form, the CDR3 reads TGCGCCAGCAGTGCAGGTACTGAAGCTTTCTTT. As protein: CASSAGTEAFF.

The gene calls are TRBV18 and TRBJ1-5; D uncertain. Trimming took 3 bases from V and 5 from J, leaving 8 bases between them. This CDR3 comprises 13 residues. The germline CDR1 and CDR2 sequences are KGHSH and LQKENI. In nucleotides, the CDR3 is TGTGCCAGCTCACCGGTTGGGGATCAGCCCCAGCATTTT. Its protein product is CASSPVGDQPQHF.

The gene calls are TRBV7-2 and TRBJ2-5; 10 bases map to TRBD2. CDR1 SGHTA and CDR2 FQGNSA come from the germline V gene. There are 14 residues in the CDR3. V was clipped by 3 bases and J by 5 bases; unmatched bases: 3. The CDR3 reads CASSFGLAEETQYF. The CDR3 nucleotides are TGTGCCAGCAGCTTTGGACTAGCGGAGGAGACCCAGTACTTC.